These 16 T cell receptor beta chains came from one sample sequenced in a study of T cells in Graves' hyperthyroidism and ophthalmopathy. Amplification of TCR beta CDR3 regions used RNA as the template. An initial round of RT-PCR targeting the TCR CDR3 relied on the HTBI primer set. One entry per CDR3 protein, called by TCRdb with MiXCR from the multiplex PCR reads. The sample consists of about 610,000 distinct CDR3 sequences, roughly 15% of them appearing once. Sequencing was done on a sample of blood. The receptor source for this set is a woman aged 40 to 50 with Graves' ophthalmopathy.

This clonotype was detected a few times. The chain uses TRBV5-1 and TRBJ2-4; 11 bases line up with TRBD2. The trim removed 2 bases at V and 8 bases at J, leaving 6 bases unmatched. The CDR3 spans 15 residues. Germline V gene data show CDR1 as SGHRS and CDR2 as YFSETQ. The CDR3, as DNA: TGCGCCAGCAGCTTAGGAACTAGCGGGAGATACATTCAGTACTTC. It translates to CASSLGTSGRYIQYF.

This clonotype occurred many times. The V and J genes are TRBV7-2 and TRBJ2-7; TRBD2 matches 8 bases. The V gene end was trimmed by 5 bases and the J gene end by 9 bases; junction bases not matched to a gene: 12. CDR1 is SGHTA, CDR2 FQGNSA, per germline. The CDR3 extends over 14 amino acids. CDR3 DNA: TGTGCCAGCAGCGCCGGGACTAGTATCGTAAGGCAGTACTTC. Its translation: CASSAGTSIVRQYF.

The table lists this clonotype with a few counts. The chain couples TRBV9 to TRBJ2-2; 10 positions match TRBD2. Unmatched junction bases numbered 5, after V lost 4 bases and J lost 2 bases. Per germline, CDR1 SGDLS and CDR2 YYNGEE. The CDR3 runs 16 residues. The CDR3 DNA reads as TGTGCCAGCAGCACTACTAGCGGGATTAACACCGGGGAGCTGTTTTTT. Encoded protein: CASSTTSGINTGELFF.

This clonotype was observed at least ten times. The chain is built from TRBV6-2 or TRBV6-3 and TRBJ2-4, with 9 bases that match TRBD2. The CDR3 is made up of 16 amino acids. The V gene end was trimmed by 2 bases and the J gene end by 9 bases; junction bases not matched to a gene: 11. The V gene's germline CDR1 is MNHEY and CDR2 SVGEGT. As DNA, the CDR3 is TGTGCCAGCAGTTACAACCTAGCGGGACCACTAGGCATTCAGTACTTC. Translation gives CASSYNLAGPLGIQYF.

In this sample, this clonotype turned up many times. The gene calls are TRBV6-1 and TRBJ2-1; 8 bases are shared with TRBD2. The CDR3 runs 14 residues. Germline CDR1 and CDR2: MNHNS and SASEGT. With V trimmed by 6 bases and J by 3 bases, 4 bases remained unmatched. The CDR3 region has the DNA TGTGCCAGCAGGCGGGGGGCCGACTACAATGAGCAGTTCTTC. Residues: CASRRGADYNEQFF.

This clonotype was detected ten times or more. The chain has TRBV2 and TRBJ1-5; D is undetermined. Germline values: CDR1 SNHLY, CDR2 FYNNEI. This CDR3 contains 12 residues. Trimming removed 4 bases from V and 7 bases from J, with 8 bases in between. CDR3 sequence reads: CASSAGRQPQHF. The CDR3 DNA sequence: TGTGCCAGCAGTGCGGGCCGGCAGCCCCAGCATTTT.

The chain carries TRBV2 and TRBJ2-7; tentatively, D is TRBD1 or TRBD2 (6 bases each). The V end lost 3 bases, the J end lost 4 bases, and 10 bases lay between the germline ends. The germline CDR1 and CDR2 sequences are SNHLY and FYNNEI. The CDR3 is 13 residues long. CDR3 sequence: CASSDPGAYEQYF. The CDR3 DNA sequence: TGTGCCAGCAGTGACCCGGGGGCTTACGAGCAGTACTTC.

As to this clonotype: Since a much larger clone is just one base distant, this may be a read error. The V call is TRBV2, the J call TRBJ2-7; maybe TRBD1 (6 bases). Germline V gene lookup returns CDR1 SNHLY and CDR2 FYNNEI. The CDR3 has 15 residues. Between the trimmed V and J ends, which lost 3 bases and 3 bases, there was a span of 15 bases. CDR3: CASSDHRAAYYEQYF. CDR3 in DNA: TGTGCCAGCAGTGATCACAGGGCGGCGTACTACGAGCAGTACTTC.

This chain uses TRBV11-2 with TRBJ1-5; the match to TRBD1 covers 9 bases. Germline V CDR1 and CDR2: SGHAT, FQNNGV. This CDR3 comprises 18 residues. V gave up 2 bases and J gave up 7 bases; unmatched junction bases: 15. CDR3 region: CASSLKGIRTGVGQPQHF. The CDR3 DNA reads TGTGCCAGCAGCTTAAAGGGAATTAGGACAGGGGTCGGGCAGCCCCAGCATTTT.

This clonotype was found many times. The chain joins TRBV29-1 to TRBJ2-6; 7 nucleotides match TRBD2. V was pared by 2 bases and J by 0 bases, with 1 base of the junction left unmatched. The CDR3 covers 15 residues. Germline CDR1 reads SQVTM; CDR2 reads ANQGSEA. The CDR3 spells CSVESGGSGANVLTF. The CDR3 DNA reads TGCAGCGTTGAATCGGGGGGCTCTGGGGCCAACGTCCTGACTTTC. Full variable domain (outside the CDR3, taken from reference TRBV29-1 and TRBJ2-6): SAVISQKPSRDICQRGTSLTIQCQVDSQVTMMFWYRQQPGQSLTLIATANQGSEATYESGFVIDKFPISRPNLTFSTLTVSNMSPEDSSIYLCSVESGGSGANVLTFGAGSRLTVL.

At least ten counts were recorded for this clonotype. The rearrangement joins TRBV6-2 or TRBV6-3 to TRBJ2-7, with D uncertain. Germline values: CDR1 MNHEY, CDR2 SVGEGT. V shed 6 bases and J shed 3 bases, with 12 bases lying between them. The CDR3 covers 13 residues. The CDR3, as DNA: TGTGCCAGCAGAGACGACCCTTTCTACGAGCAGTACTTC. As protein: CASRDDPFYEQYF.

This clonotype was picked up many times. The chain is built from TRBV28 and TRBJ2-7; D gene uncertain. With 6 bases removed from V and 7 bases from J, the gap between germline ends came to 10 bases. The CDR3 has 11 amino acids. Per germline, CDR1 MDHEN and CDR2 SYDVKM. CDR3 nucleotide sequence: TGTGCCAGCAGCTATATGCTAGAGCAGTACTTC. Protein: CASSYMLEQYF.

This clonotype was counted many times. The chain carries TRBV20-1 and TRBJ1-5; D uncertain. There are 13 residues in the CDR3. Trimming cost V 3 bases and J 3 bases, with 9 bases left between them. Germline-derived CDR1 and CDR2 are DFQATT and SNEGSKA (reference sequence). The CDR3 spells CSASSYPNQPQHF. The CDR3 nucleotides are TGCAGTGCTAGTTCTTACCCCAATCAGCCCCAGCATTTT.

This chain connects TRBV10-3 to TRBJ1-5, with 8 nucleotides matching TRBD1. The V gene end was trimmed by 6 bases and the J gene end by 3 bases; junction bases not matched to a gene: 4. In germline, CDR1 is ENHRY, CDR2 SYGVKD. This CDR3 contains 14 residues. CDR3 in amino acids: CAIRPGQDNQPQHF. DNA for the CDR3: TGTGCCATCAGGCCGGGACAGGACAATCAGCCCCAGCATTTT.

Many counts were recorded for this clonotype. This sequence joins TRBV24-1 and TRBJ1-2; a weak D match, TRBD1 (6 bases). In germline, CDR1 is KGHDR, CDR2 SFDVKD. Trimming took 5 bases from V and 2 from J, leaving 17 bases between them. The CDR3 sequence is 16 residues long. This CDR3 reads CATSGGSGTKNYGYTF. The CDR3 DNA sequence: TGTGCCACCAGTGGGGGATCCGGGACAAAAAACTATGGCTACACCTTC.

There are many counts of this clonotype. Written as DNA, the CDR3 is TGTGCCAGCAGTTTGAGCGGCCCGAACACCGGGGAGCTGTTTTTT. Amino acid sequence: CASSLSGPNTGELFF. This chain links TRBV11-3 with TRBJ2-2; the D gene is possibly TRBD2 (5 bases). The CDR3 runs 15 residues. V lost 6 bases to trimming and J lost 0 bases, with 11 bases between them. Germline V gene lookup returns CDR1 SGHNT and CDR2 YENEEA.